These T cell receptor beta chains were read from a single sample in a study of read filtering for tumor transcriptome and immune sequencing. MiXCR, applied by TCRdb to the reads, yields one record per CDR3 protein. The sample lists some 140,000 distinct CDR3 sequences, roughly 13% occurring once. Source material: a population of CD138-negative cells sorted from bone marrow. The receptors derive from a donor aged 40 or older with multiple myeloma. Each CDR3 is given without its conserved first and last residue. The order of the fields is V gene, J gene, clone size, CDR3 protein. Clone size, where shown, is once, few, many, or a class for clones that have expanded.

V gene: TRBV10-3
J gene: TRBJ2-2
clone size: few
CDR3 protein: AISEGQDTGELF

V gene: TRBV3-1
J gene: TRBJ2-2
clone size: NA
CDR3 protein: ASSPTVTGELF

V gene: TRBV7-3
J gene: TRBJ2-1
clone size: NA
CDR3 protein: ASSLLGSGSPNEQF

V gene: TRBV7-2
J gene: TRBJ2-7
clone size: NA
CDR3 protein: DSSFGTQYEQY

V gene: TRBV5-1
J gene: TRBJ1-3
clone size: NA
CDR3 protein: ASSLGTASGNTIY

V gene: TRBV30
J gene: TRBJ1-1
clone size: many
CDR3 protein: AWTWGEAEAF

V gene: TRBV7-3
J gene: TRBJ2-2
clone size: many
CDR3 protein: ASSSDRTNTGELF

V gene: TRBV30
J gene: TRBJ1-5
clone size: few
CDR3 protein: AWSRRDRASYSNQPQH

V gene: TRBV4-1
J gene: TRBJ1-4
clone size: many
CDR3 protein: ASSLSRGLLTVEKLF

V gene: TRBV7-9
J gene: TRBJ2-1
clone size: many
CDR3 protein: ASSFAGEQF

V gene: TRBV6-5
J gene: TRBJ2-7
clone size: many
CDR3 protein: ASSYWDSVSYEQY

V gene: TRBV11-2
J gene: TRBJ2-1
clone size: many
CDR3 protein: ASREPVLAINEQF

V gene: TRBV7-9
J gene: TRBJ2-5
clone size: NA
CDR3 protein: ASSLRVRQGETQY

V gene: TRBV6-1
J gene: TRBJ2-4
clone size: many
CDR3 protein: ASSDLNVRTGVGQY

V gene: TRBV4-3
J gene: TRBJ1-1
clone size: many
CDR3 protein: ASSYRSNTEAF

V gene: TRBV29-1
J gene: TRBJ2-5
clone size: few
CDR3 protein: SGGTGEFWTQY

V gene: TRBV4-3
J gene: TRBJ2-1
clone size: many
CDR3 protein: ASSQEIGLLLQF

V gene: TRBV15
J gene: TRBJ2-1
clone size: many
CDR3 protein: ATSQLDSYNEQF

V gene: TRBV15
J gene: TRBJ2-1
clone size: NA
CDR3 protein: ATRYPGLASNEQF

V gene: TRBV5-1
J gene: TRBJ2-7
clone size: NA
CDR3 protein: ASSPWDRGSYERY

V gene: TRBV6-2/TRBV6-3
J gene: TRBJ2-1
clone size: many
CDR3 protein: ASRGTGSSYNEQF

V gene: TRBV2
J gene: TRBJ1-5
clone size: many
CDR3 protein: ASSAAEGDNQPQH

V gene: TRBV29-1
J gene: TRBJ2-7
clone size: many
CDR3 protein: SVEGLGQGIYEQY

V gene: TRBV15
J gene: TRBJ2-3
clone size: many
CDR3 protein: ATSRDWTALGADTQY

V gene: TRBV11-3
J gene: TRBJ2-5
clone size: many
CDR3 protein: ASSPEGETQY

V gene: TRBV30
J gene: TRBJ1-1
clone size: many
CDR3 protein: AWSMQAEAF

V gene: TRBV3-1
J gene: TRBJ2-7
clone size: many
CDR3 protein: ASSHQSEGQY

V gene: TRBV7-9
J gene: TRBJ2-3
clone size: many
CDR3 protein: ASSPPIYRGQDTQY

V gene: TRBV6-2/TRBV6-3
J gene: TRBJ1-1
clone size: few
CDR3 protein: ASSYRGNAEAF

V gene: TRBV15
J gene: TRBJ2-7
clone size: many
CDR3 protein: ATSRSGTMDEQY

V gene: TRBV27
J gene: TRBJ2-3
clone size: NA
CDR3 protein: ASSLSIADTQY

V gene: TRBV9
J gene: TRBJ2-1
clone size: few
CDR3 protein: ASSQQAGGGNNEQF

V gene: TRBV19
J gene: TRBJ1-5
clone size: many
CDR3 protein: ASSMQGGNQPQH

V gene: TRBV7-9
J gene: TRBJ2-1
clone size: many
CDR3 protein: ASSPKENNEQF

V gene: TRBV20-1
J gene: TRBJ2-1
clone size: many
CDR3 protein: SARGGTFSYNEQF

V gene: TRBV4-2
J gene: TRBJ1-5
clone size: many
CDR3 protein: ASSPTGDGNQPQH

V gene: TRBV11-2
J gene: TRBJ2-2
clone size: many
CDR3 protein: ASSLVGDANTGELF

V gene: TRBV7-2
J gene: TRBJ2-1
clone size: many
CDR3 protein: ASSPGYNEQF

V gene: TRBV20-1
J gene: TRBJ1-6
clone size: many
CDR3 protein: SATGQPNSPLH

V gene: TRBV20-1
J gene: TRBJ2-7
clone size: many
CDR3 protein: SATGTGTYEQY

V gene: TRBV7-3
J gene: TRBJ2-1
clone size: medium-sized
CDR3 protein: ASSLTVAKHNEQF

V gene: TRBV29-1
J gene: TRBJ2-7
clone size: many
CDR3 protein: SVNYGTSSYEQY

V gene: TRBV12-5
J gene: TRBJ2-1
clone size: many
CDR3 protein: ASGLVPTWSGRGPRNEQF

V gene: TRBV20-1
J gene: TRBJ2-1
clone size: many
CDR3 protein: SARGWGGFNEQF